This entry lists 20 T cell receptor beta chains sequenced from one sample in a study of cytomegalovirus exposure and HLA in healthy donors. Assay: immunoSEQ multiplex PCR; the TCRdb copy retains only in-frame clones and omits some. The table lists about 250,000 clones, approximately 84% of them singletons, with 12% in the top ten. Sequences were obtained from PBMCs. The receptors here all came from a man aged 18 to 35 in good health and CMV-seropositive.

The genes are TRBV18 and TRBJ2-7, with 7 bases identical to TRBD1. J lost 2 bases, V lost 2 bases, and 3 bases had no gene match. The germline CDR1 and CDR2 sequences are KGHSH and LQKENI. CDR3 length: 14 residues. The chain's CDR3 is CASSPMQGAYEQYF. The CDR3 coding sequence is TGTGCCAGCTCACCAATGCAGGGGGCCTACGAGCAGTACTTC.

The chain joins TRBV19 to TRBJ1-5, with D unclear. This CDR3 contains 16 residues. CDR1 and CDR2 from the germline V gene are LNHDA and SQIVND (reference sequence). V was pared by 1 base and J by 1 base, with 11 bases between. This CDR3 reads CASSIVGRPSNQPQHF. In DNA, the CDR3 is TGTGCCAGTAGTATAGTAGGAAGGCCCAGCAATCAGCCCCAGCATTTT.

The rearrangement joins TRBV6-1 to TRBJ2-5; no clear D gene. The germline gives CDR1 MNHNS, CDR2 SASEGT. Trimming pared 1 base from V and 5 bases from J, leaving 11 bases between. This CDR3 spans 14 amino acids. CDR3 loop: CASSEGVFGETQYF. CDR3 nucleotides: TGTGCCAGCAGTGAAGGCGTGTTTGGGGAGACCCAGTACTTC.

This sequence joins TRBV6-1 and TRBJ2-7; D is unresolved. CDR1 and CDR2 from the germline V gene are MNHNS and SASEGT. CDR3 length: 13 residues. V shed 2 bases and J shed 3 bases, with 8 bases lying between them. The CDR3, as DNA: TGTGCCAGCAGTGAACACGAAGACTACGAGCAGTACTTC. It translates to CASSEHEDYEQYF.

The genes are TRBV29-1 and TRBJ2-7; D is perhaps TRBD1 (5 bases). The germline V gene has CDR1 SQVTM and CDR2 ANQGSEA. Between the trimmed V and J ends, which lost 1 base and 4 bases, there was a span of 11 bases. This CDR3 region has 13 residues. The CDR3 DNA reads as TGCAGCGTTGAAGTCAGGTCAGGGTACGAGCAGTACTTC. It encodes CSVEVRSGYEQYF.

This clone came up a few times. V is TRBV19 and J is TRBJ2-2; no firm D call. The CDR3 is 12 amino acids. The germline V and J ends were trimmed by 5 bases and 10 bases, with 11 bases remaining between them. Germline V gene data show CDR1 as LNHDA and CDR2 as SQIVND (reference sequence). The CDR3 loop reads CASSGTLAELFF. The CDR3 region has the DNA TGTGCCAGTAGTGGAACCTTGGCGGAGCTGTTTTTT.

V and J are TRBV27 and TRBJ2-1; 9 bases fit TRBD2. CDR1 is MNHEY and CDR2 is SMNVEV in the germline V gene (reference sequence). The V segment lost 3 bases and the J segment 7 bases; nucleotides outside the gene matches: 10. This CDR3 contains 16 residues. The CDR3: CASSFHRGRAKNEQFF. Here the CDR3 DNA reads TGTGCCAGCAGTTTCCATCGCGGGAGGGCCAAGAATGAGCAGTTCTTC.

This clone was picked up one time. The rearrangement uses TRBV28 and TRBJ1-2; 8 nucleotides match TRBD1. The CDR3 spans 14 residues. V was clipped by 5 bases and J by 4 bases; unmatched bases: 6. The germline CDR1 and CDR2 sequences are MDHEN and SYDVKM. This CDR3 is CASSTPGQAYGYTF. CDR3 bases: TGTGCCAGCAGTACCCCGGGACAGGCCTATGGCTACACCTTC.

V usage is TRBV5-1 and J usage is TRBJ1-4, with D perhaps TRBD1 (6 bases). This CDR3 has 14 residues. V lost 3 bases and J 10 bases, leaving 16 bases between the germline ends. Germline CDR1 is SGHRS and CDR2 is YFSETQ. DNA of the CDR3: TGCGCCAGCAGCTCAACAGGGAGGGCGGGAAAACTGTTTTTT. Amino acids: CASSSTGRAGKLFF.

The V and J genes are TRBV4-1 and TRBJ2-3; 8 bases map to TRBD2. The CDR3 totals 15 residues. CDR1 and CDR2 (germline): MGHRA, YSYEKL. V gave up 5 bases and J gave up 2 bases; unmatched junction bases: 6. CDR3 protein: CASSGLAGLTDTQYF. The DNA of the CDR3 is TGCGCCAGCAGCGGGTTAGCGGGACTCACAGATACGCAGTATTTT.

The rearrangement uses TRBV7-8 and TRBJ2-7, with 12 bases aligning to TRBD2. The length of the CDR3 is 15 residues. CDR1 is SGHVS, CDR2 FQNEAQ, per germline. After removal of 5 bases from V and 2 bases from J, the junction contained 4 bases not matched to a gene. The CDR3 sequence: CASSLRLAGAYEQYF. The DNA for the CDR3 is TGTGCCAGCAGCCTCCGACTAGCGGGGGCCTACGAGCAGTACTTC.

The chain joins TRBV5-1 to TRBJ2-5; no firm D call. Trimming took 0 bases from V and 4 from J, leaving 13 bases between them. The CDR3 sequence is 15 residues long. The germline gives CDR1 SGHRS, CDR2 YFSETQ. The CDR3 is CASSLGQAGVETQYF. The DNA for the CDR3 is TGCGCCAGCAGCTTGGGACAAGCTGGGGTAGAGACCCAGTACTTC.

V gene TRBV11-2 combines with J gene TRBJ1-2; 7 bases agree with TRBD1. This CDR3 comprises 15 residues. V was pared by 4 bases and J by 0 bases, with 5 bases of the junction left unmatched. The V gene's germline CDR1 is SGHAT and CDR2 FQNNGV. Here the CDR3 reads CASSSRDRTNYGYTF. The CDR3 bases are TGTGCCAGCAGCTCGAGGGACAGAACTAACTATGGCTACACCTTC.

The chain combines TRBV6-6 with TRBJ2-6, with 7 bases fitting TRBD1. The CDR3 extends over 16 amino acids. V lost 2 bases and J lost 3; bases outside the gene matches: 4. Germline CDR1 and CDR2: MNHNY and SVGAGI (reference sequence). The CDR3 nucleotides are TGTGCCAGCAGTTACCCGACAGGGTTTGGGGCCAACGTCCTGACTTTC. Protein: CASSYPTGFGANVLTF.

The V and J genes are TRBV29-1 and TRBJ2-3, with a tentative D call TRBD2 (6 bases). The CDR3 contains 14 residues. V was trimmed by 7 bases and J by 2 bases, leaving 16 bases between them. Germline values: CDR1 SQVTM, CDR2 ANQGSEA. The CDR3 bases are TGCAGCGGAAGAAGCGGGTATTACACAGATACGCAGTATTTT. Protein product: CSGRSGYYTDTQYF.

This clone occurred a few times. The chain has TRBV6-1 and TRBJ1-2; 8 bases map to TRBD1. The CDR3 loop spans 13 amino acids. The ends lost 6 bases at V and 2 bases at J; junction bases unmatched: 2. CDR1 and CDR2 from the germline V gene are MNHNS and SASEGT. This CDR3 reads CASRGDRNYGYTF. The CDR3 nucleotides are TGTGCCAGCAGGGGGGACAGGAACTATGGCTACACCTTC.

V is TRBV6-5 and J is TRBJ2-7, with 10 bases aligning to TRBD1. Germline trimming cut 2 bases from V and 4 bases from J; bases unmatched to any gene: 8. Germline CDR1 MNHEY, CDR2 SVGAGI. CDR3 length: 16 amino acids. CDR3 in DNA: TGTGCCAGCAGTTACCGTAGGGGGGACAGGGGATACGAGCAGTACTTC. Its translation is CASSYRRGDRGYEQYF.

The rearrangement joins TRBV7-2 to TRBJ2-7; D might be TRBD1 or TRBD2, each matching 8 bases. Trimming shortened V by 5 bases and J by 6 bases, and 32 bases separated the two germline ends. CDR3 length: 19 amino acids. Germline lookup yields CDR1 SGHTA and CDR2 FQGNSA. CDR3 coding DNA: TGTGCCAGCAGCGACATGACAGGGGTCCAGGGCGGGAGGCTTGGCGAGCAGTACTTC. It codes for CASSDMTGVQGGRLGEQYF.

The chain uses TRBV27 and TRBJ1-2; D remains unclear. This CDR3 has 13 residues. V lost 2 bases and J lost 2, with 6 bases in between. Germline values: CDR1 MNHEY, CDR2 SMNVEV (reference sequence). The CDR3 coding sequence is TGTGCCAGCAGTTTAACCCGGAACTATGGCTACACCTTC. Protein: CASSLTRNYGYTF.

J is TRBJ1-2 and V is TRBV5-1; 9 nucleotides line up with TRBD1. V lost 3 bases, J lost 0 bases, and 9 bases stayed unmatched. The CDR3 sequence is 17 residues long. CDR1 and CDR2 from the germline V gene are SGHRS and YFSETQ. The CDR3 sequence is CASSWDRVTGANYGYTF. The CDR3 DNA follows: TGCGCCAGCAGCTGGGACAGGGTTACTGGGGCTAACTATGGCTACACCTTC.